This T cell receptor beta chain stems from a study of CXCR3-negative and CXCR3-positive naive CD8 T cells. Overall study context: Cumulative TRB read yield was approximately 135 million, averaging about 1.5 +/- 0.3 million per library.

Study-wide findings and caveats: CXCR3-positive naive cells had more hydrophobic TRB CDR3s than CXCR3-negative naive cells.

The germline V gene has CDR1 SGDLS and CDR2 YYNGEE. This CDR3 region has 15 residues. Regarding this clonotype: Its antigen is still unknown.

Preparation of TRB cDNA libraries relied on 5' RACE carrying UMI labels. With the 5' RACE reads reprocessed, TCRdb shows one record per CDR3 protein and no DNA. Its table lists about 130,000 distinct CDR3 sequences. The sequencing sample was made of naive CXCR3- CD8+ T cells from blood. Subset reported: CD45RO-CCR7+CD27+CD95- naive CD8+ T cells lacking CXCR3 (TNR3-). The clonotype was recovered from a human donor in good health. Some clones in this sample may be carry-over from other donors' samples. The V call is TRBV9, the J call TRBJ2-7; TCRdb's D call of TRBD1 is untestable without DNA. The CDR3 loop reads CASSPRDRVSYEQYF.